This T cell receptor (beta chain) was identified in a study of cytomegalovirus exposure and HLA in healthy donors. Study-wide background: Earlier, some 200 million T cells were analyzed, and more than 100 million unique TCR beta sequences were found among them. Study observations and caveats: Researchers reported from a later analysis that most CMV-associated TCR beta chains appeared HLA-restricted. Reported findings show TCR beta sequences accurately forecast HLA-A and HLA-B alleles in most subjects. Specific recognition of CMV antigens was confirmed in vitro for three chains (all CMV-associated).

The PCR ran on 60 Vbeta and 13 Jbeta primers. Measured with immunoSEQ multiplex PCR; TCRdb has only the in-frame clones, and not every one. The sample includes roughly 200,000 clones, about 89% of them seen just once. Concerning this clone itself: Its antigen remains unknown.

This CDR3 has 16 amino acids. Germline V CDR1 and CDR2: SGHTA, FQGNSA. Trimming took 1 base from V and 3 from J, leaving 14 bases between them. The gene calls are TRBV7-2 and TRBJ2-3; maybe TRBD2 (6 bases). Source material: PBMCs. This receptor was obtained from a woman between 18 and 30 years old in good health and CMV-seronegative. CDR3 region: CASSLGSGLRTDTQYF. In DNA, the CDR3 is TGTGCCAGCAGCTTAGGGAGCGGGTTGAGGACAGATACGCAGTATTTT.